This T cell receptor (beta chain) was observed in a study of T-cell reconstitution after alpha-beta-depleted transplantation in children. A library of TCRbeta sequences, prepared with unique molecular identifiers, was generated. TCRdb re-derived calls from the PCR reads in MiXCR, one entry per CDR3 protein. The data hold 200,000 to 250,000 distinct CDR3 sequences, with about 9.6% observed a single time. This clonotype was recorded at least ten times. Germline loops: CDR1 SGHRS, CDR2 YFSETQ. The CDR3 is 15 amino acids. The V gene end was trimmed by 5 bases and the J gene end by 5 bases; junction bases not matched to a gene: 10.

The chain employs TRBV5-1 and TRBJ2-5; TRBD1 aligns across 9 bases. Sequenced here: PBMCs from the stem cell graft donor, sampled from the stem cell graft. This clonotype was sampled from a human donor who donated a stem cell graft to a child with SCID. The CDR3 region is CASRGGTGSGETQYF. Written as DNA, the CDR3 is TGCGCCAGCAGGGGAGGGACAGGGTCTGGCGAGACCCAGTACTTC. The variable domain in full, with the rest retrieved from reference TRBV5-1 and TRBJ2-5, is KAGVTQTPRYLIKTRGQQVTLSCSPISGHRSVSWYQQTPGQGLQFLFEYFSETQRNKGNFPGRFSGRQFSNSRSEMNVSTLELGDSALYLCASRGGTGSGETQYFGPGTRLLVL.